This section outlines one T cell receptor beta chain sequence together with its context. With random hexamers, 0.5 to 1 ug RNA was reverse transcribed. The method of amplification for TCR beta CDR3 was immunoSEQ multiplex PCR, covering 54 Vbeta and 13 Jbeta. TCRdb reprocessed the immunoSEQ multiplex PCR reads via MiXCR and lists one record per CDR3 protein. The sample has some 110,000 distinct CDR3 sequences, 93% seen once. CD8+ and CD4+ T cells from blood underwent TCR beta sequencing. This sample is drawn from a study of CD8 T cells in Susac syndrome. Germline CDR1 is SGHDT and CDR2 is YYEEEE. The V and J ends lost 4 bases and 5 bases respectively, with 15 bases between them. This CDR3 contains 14 residues.

This sequence was found in a human donor with multiple sclerosis. Specimen: CD8+ T cells from PBMCs. This sequence joins TRBV5-6 and TRBJ2-5, with a weak D call TRBD1 (5 bases). The CDR3 DNA follows: TGTGCCAGCAGCCAAGACCAGGGTTACGAGACCCAGTACTTC. Translation gives CASSQDQGYETQYF.